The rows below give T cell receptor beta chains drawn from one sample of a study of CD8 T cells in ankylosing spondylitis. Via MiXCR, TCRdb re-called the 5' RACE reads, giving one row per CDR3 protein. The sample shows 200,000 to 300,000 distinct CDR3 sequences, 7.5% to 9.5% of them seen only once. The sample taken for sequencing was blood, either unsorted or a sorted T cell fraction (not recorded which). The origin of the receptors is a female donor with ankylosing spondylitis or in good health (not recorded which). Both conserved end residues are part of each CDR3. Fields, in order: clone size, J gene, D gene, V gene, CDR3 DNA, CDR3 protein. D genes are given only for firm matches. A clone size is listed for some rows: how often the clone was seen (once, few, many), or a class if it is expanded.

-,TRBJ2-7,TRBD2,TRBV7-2,TGTGCCAGCAGGTATCTAGCGGGGAGCTCCTACGAGCAGTACTTC,CASRYLAGSSYEQYF
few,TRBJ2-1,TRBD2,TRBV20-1,TGCAGTGCTAGAGATCCAGATGGCGGGGGGGCCTACAATGAGCAGTTCTTC,CSARDPDGGGAYNEQFF
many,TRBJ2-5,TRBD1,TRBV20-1,TGCAGTGCTACTCTAAGACAGGGGGAGACCCAGTACTTC,CSATLRQGETQYF
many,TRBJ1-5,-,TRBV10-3,TGTGCCATCAGTGAGTCGGGAGGGATCGGCCAGCCCCAGCATTTT,CAISESGGIGQPQHF
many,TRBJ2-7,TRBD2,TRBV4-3,TGCGCCAGCAGCCAAGTAGTTGGGCGGGGGGCCTACGAGCAGTACTTC,CASSQVVGRGAYEQYF
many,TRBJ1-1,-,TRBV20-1,TGCAGTGCTCGTCAGGGGAGGGCCACTGAAGCTTTCTTT,CSARQGRATEAFF
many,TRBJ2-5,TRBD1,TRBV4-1,TGCGCCAGCAGCTCACGACAGGGGTCCGAAGAGACCCAGTACTTC,CASSSRQGSEETQYF
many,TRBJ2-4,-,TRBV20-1,TGCAGTGCTAGATCCTCTAGCAACATTCAGTACTTC,CSARSSSNIQYF
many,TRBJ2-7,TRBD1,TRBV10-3,TGTGCCATCAGTGAGACCGACAGGGGAAGCCACGAGCAGTACTTC,CAISETDRGSHEQYF
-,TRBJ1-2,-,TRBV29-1,TGCAGCGCGCAAACGGGACTGAGCTATGGCTACACCTTC,CSAQTGLSYGYTF
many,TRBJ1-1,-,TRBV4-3,TGCGCCAGCAGCCGGACGCCGTCCACTGAAGCTTTCTTT,CASSRTPSTEAFF
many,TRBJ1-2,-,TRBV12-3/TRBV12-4,TGTGCCAGCAGCGAAGGGCCGGGTGGCTACACCTTC,CASSEGPGGYTF
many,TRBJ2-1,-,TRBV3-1,TGTGCCAGCAGCCAAGGGTACGAGCAGTTCTTC,CASSQGYEQFF
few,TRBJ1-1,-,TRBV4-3,TGCGCCAGCAGCCAAGAAGACGGGACAACGAACACTGAAGCTTTCTTT,CASSQEDGTTNTEAFF